This T cell receptor beta chain was retrieved from a study of CD8 T cells in ankylosing spondylitis. The study's findings and limits: Earlier authors reported some of these motif variants in reactive arthritis synovial fluid and blood. Ankylosing spondylitis blood appeared to be characterized by a TCR beta motif of roughly eight highly homologous variants. It was reported that disease-linked clones were significantly enriched in matched ankylosing spondylitis synovial fluid.

With molecular barcodes, quantitative 5'-RACE was used to make the TCR beta libraries. TCRdb reprocessed the 5' RACE reads via MiXCR and lists one record per CDR3 protein. The table records hundreds of thousands of distinct CDR3 sequences, 30% to 35% of them present only once. The CDR3 has 16 amino acids. In germline, CDR1 is LNHDA, CDR2 SQIVND (reference sequence). Trimming stripped 5 bases from V and 0 bases from J, with 14 bases between. With regard to this clonotype: Its antigen is not identified.

The sequencing sample was made of blood, either unsorted or a sorted T cell fraction (not recorded which). The V call is TRBV19, the J call TRBJ1-5, with D tentatively TRBD1 (6 bases). The receptor was derived from a male donor with ankylosing spondylitis or in good health (not recorded which). DNA of the CDR3: TGTGCCAGTAGTCAGGGGCGGTATTATAGCAATCAGCCCCAGCATTTT. Translation gives CASSQGRYYSNQPQHF.